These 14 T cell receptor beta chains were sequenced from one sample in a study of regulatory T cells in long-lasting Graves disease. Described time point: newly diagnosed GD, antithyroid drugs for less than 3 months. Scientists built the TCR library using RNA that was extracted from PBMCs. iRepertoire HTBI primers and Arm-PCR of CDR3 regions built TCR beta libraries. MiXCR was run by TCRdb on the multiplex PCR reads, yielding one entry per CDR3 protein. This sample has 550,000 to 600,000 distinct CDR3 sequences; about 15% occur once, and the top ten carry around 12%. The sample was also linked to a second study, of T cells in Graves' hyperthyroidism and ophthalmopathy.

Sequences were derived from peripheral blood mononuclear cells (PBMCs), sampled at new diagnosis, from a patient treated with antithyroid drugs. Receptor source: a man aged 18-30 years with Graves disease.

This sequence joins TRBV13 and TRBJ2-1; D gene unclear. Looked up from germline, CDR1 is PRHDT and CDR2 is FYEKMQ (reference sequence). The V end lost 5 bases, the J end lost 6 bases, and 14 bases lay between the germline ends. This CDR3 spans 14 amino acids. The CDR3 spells CASSPRRRGNEQFF. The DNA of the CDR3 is TGTGCCAGCAGCCCCCGAAGGAGAGGCAATGAGCAGTTCTTC.

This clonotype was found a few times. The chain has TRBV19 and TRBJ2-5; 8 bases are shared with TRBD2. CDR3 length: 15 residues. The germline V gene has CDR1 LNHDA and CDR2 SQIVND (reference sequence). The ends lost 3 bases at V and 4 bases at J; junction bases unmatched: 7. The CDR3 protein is CASSISRTSRETQYF. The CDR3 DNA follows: TGTGCCAGTAGTATTTCCAGGACTAGCCGAGAGACCCAGTACTTC.

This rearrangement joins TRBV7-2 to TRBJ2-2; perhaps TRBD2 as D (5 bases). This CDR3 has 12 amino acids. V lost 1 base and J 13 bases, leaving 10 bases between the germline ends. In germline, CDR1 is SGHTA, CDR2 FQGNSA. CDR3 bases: TGTGCCAGCAGCTTAGATCCGGCGGGGCTGTTTTTT. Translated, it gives CASSLDPAGLFF.

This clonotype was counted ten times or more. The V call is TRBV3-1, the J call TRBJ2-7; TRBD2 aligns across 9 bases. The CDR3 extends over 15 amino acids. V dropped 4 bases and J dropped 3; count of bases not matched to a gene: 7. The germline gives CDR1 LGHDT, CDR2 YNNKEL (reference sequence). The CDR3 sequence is CASSRGASGIYEQYF. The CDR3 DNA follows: TGTGCCAGCAGCCGCGGGGCTAGCGGGATCTACGAGCAGTACTTC.

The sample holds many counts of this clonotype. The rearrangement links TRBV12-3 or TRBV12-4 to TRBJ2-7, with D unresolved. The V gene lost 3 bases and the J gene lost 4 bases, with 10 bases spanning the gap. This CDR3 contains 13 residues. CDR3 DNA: TGTGCCAGCAGTTTGGGTACCCTATACGAGCAGTACTTC. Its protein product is CASSLGTLYEQYF.

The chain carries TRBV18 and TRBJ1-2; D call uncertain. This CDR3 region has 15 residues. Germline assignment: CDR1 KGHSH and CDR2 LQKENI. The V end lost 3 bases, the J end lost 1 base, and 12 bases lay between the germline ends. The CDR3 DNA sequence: TGTGCCAGCTCACCGGGCGGGAGCTTTAACTATGGCTACACCTTC. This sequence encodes CASSPGGSFNYGYTF.

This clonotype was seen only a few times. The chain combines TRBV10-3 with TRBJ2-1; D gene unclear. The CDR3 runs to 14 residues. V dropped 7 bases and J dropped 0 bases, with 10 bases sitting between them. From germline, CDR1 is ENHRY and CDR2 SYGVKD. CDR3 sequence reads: CAITERVSYNEQFF. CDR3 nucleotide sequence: TGTGCCATCACGGAAAGAGTCTCCTACAATGAGCAGTTCTTC.

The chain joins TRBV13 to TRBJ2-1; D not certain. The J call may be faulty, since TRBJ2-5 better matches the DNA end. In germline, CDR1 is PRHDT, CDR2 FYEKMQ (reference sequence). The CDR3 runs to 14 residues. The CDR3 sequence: CASSLGLMGETQYF. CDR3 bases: TGTGCCAGCAGCTTAGGTCTAATGGGGGAGACCCAGTACTTC.

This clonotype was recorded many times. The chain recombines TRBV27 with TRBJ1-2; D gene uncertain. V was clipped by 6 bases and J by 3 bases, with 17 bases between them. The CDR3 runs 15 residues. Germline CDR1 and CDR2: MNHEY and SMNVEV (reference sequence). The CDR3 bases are TGTGCCAGCAGGGCCCCGGGAGGGTATGACTATGGCTACACCTTC. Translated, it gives CASRAPGGYDYGYTF.

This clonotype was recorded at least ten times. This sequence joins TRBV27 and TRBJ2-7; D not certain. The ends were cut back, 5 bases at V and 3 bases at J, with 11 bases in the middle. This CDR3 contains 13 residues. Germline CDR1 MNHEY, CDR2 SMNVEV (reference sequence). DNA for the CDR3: TGTGCCAGCAGTGCCTCGGCCAACTACGAGCAGTACTTC. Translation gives CASSASANYEQYF.

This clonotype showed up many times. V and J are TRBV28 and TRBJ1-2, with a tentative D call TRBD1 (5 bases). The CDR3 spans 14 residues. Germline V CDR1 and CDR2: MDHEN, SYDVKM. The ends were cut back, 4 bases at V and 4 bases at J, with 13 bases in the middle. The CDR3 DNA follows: TGTGCCAGCAGTTACACCGGGGGACCCTATGGCTACACCTTC. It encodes CASSYTGGPYGYTF.

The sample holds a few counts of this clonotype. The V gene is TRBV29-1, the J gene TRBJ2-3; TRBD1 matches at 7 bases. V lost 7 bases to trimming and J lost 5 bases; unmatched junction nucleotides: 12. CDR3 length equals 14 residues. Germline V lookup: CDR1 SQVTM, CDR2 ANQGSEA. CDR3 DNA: TGCAGCGCTGCTGACAGGGCGGGTGGAGATACGCAGTATTTT. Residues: CSAADRAGGDTQYF.

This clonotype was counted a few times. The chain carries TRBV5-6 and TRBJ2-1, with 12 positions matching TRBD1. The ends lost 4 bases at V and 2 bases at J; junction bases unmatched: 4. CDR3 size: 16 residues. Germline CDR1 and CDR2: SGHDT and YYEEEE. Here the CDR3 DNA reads TGTGCCAGCAGCCCCGGGACAGGGGGCGCCTACAATGAGCAGTTCTTC. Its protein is CASSPGTGGAYNEQFF.

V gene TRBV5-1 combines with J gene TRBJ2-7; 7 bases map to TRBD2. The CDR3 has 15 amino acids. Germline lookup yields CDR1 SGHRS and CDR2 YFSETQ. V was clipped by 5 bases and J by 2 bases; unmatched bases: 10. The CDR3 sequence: CASSFQGGQAYEQYF. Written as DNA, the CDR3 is TGCGCCAGCAGTTTCCAGGGAGGGCAAGCCTACGAGCAGTACTTC.